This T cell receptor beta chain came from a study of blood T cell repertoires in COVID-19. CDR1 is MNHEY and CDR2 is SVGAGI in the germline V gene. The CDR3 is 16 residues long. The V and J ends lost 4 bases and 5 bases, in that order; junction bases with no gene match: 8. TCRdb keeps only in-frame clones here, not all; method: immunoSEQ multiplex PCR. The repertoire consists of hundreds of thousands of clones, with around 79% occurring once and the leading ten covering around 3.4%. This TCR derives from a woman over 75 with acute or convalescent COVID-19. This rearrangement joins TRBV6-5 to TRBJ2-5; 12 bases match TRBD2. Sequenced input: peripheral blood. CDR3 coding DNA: TGTGCCAGCAGTTCTAGCGGGAGGGCCTTTGGGGAGACCCAGTACTTC. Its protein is CASSSSGRAFGETQYF.